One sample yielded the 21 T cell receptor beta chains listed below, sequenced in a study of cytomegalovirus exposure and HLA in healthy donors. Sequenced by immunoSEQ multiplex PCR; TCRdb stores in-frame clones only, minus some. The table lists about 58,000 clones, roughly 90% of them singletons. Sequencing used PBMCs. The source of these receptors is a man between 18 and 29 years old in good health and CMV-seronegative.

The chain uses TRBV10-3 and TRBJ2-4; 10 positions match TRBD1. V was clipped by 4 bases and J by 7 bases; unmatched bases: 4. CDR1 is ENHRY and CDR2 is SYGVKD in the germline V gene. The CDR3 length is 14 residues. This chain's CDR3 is CAISGTGGRNIQYF. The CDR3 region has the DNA TGTGCCATCAGTGGGACAGGGGGTCGGAACATTCAGTACTTC.

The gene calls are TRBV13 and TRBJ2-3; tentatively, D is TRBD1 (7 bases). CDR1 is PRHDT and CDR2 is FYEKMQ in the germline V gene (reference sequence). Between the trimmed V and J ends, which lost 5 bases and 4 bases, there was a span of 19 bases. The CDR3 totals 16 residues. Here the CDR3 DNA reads TGTGCCAGCAGCAACCGACAGGGTGGGGAGGCAGATACGCAGTATTTT. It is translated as CASSNRQGGEADTQYF.

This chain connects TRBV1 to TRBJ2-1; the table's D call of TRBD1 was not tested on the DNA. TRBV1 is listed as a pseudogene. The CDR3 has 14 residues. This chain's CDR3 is CTSSRGQSYNEQFF. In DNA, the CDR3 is TGCACCAGCAGCCGGGGACAGTCTTACAATGAGCAGTTCTTC.

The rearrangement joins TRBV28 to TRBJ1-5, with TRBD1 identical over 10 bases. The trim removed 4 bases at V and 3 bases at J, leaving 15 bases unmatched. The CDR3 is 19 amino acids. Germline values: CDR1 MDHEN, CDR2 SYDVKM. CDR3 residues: CASSSLFLGQGSSNQPQHF. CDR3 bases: TGTGCCAGCAGTTCACTTTTCCTGGGACAGGGGAGTTCCAATCAGCCCCAGCATTTT.

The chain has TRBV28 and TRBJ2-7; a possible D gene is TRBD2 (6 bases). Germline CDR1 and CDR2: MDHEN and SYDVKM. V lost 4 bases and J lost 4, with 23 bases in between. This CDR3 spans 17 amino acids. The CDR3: CASSWGGRGAEGYEQYF. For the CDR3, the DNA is TGTGCCAGCAGTTGGGGAGGACGAGGGGCGGAAGGGTACGAGCAGTACTTC.

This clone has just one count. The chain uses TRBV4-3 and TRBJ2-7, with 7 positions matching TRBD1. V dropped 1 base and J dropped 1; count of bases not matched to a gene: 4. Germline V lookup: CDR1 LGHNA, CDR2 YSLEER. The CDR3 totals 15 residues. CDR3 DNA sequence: TGCGCCAGCAGCCAAGGGACAGGAAATTCCTACGAGCAGTACTTC. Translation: CASSQGTGNSYEQYF.

CDR3 DNA sequence: TGTGCCAGCAGCCGCCCCCGGGCCAGGGGTACATACGAGCAGTACTTC. Protein sequence: CASSRPRARGTYEQYF. The rearrangement joins TRBV28 to TRBJ2-7, with a tentative D call TRBD1 (6 bases). V was cut by 6 bases and J by 4 bases, with 22 bases left in between. Germline V gene lookup returns CDR1 MDHEN and CDR2 SYDVKM. CDR3 length: 16 residues. The whole variable domain, remainder taken from reference TRBV28 and TRBJ2-7, is DVKVTQSSRYLVKRTGEKVFLECVQDMDHENMFWYRQDPGLGLRLIYFSYDVKMKEKGDIPEGYSVSREKKERFSLILESASTNQTSMYLCASSRPRARGTYEQYFGPGTRLTVT.

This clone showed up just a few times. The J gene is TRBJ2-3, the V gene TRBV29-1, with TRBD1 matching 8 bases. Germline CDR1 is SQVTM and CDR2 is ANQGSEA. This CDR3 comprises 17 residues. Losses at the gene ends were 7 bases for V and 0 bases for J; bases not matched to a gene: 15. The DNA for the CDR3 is TGCAGCGCCCCGTCTGTGTCGTGGACAGGGAGCACAGATACGCAGTATTTT. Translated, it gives CSAPSVSWTGSTDTQYF.

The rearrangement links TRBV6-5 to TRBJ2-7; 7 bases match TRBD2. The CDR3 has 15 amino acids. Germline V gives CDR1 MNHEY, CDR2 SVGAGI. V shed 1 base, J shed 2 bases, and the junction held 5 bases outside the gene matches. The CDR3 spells CASSYFASGPYEQYF. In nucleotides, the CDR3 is TGTGCCAGCAGTTACTTTGCTAGCGGTCCCTACGAGCAGTACTTC.

DNA of the CDR3: TGTGCCAGCAGTGTGGACAGGTCCGAGCAGTACTTC. This codes for CASSVDRSEQYF. The chain couples TRBV2 to TRBJ2-7; 7 positions agree with TRBD1. V lost 4 bases, J lost 6 bases, and 3 bases stayed unmatched. Per the germline V gene, CDR1 is SNHLY and CDR2 is FYNNEI. The CDR3 is 12 residues long.

The chain's CDR3 is CASYSTGGNEQFF. The CDR3 bases are TGTGCCAGCTACTCCACAGGGGGCAATGAGCAGTTCTTC. J is TRBJ2-1 and V is TRBV2; 8 bases are shared with TRBD1. The CDR3 runs 13 residues. CDR1 is SNHLY, CDR2 FYNNEI, per germline. V gave up 8 bases and J gave up 6 bases; unmatched junction bases: 6.

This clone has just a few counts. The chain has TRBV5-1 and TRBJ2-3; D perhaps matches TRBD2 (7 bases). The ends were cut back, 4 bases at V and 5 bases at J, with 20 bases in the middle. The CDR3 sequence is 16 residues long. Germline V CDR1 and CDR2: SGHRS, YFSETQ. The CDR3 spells CASSNRGGGQGDTQYF. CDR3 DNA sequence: TGCGCCAGCAGCAATCGAGGGGGAGGGCAGGGAGATACGCAGTATTTT.

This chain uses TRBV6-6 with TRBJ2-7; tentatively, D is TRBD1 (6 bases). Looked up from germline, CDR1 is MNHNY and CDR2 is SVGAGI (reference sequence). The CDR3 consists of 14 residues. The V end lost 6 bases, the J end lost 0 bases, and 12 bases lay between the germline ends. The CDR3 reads CASRHQGSSYEQYF. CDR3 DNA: TGTGCCAGCAGGCACCAGGGGTCCTCCTACGAGCAGTACTTC.

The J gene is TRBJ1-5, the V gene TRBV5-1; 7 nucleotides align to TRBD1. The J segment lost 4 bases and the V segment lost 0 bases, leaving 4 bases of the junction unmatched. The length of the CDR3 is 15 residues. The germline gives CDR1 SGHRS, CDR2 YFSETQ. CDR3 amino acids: CASSLEGQLNQPQHF. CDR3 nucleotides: TGCGCCAGCAGCTTGGAGGGACAGCTTAATCAGCCCCAGCATTTT.

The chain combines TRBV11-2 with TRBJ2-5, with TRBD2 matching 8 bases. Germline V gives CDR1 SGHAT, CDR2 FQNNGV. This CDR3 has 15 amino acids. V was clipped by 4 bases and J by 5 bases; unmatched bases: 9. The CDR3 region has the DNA TGTGCCAGCAGCTCACCCCCTAGCGGGCGGGAGACCCAGTACTTC. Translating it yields CASSSPPSGRETQYF.

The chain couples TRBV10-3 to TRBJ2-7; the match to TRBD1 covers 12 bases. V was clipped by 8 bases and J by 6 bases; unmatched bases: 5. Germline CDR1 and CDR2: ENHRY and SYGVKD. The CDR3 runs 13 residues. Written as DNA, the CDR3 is TGTGCCATCGGGGGGACAGGGGGCGGCGAGCAGTACTTC. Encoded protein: CAIGGTGGGEQYF.

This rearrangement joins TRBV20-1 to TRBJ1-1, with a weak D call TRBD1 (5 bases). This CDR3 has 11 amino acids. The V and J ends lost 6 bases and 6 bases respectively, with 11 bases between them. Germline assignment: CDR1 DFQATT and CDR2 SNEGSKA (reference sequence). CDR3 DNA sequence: TGCAGTGCAATCGGGACTCCTGAAGCTTTCTTT. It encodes CSAIGTPEAFF.

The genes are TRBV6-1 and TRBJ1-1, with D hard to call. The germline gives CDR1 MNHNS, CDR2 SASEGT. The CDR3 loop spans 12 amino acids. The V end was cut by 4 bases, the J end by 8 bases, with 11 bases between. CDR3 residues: CASSGKLSEAFF. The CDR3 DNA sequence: TGTGCCAGCAGTGGCAAACTTTCCGAAGCTTTCTTT.

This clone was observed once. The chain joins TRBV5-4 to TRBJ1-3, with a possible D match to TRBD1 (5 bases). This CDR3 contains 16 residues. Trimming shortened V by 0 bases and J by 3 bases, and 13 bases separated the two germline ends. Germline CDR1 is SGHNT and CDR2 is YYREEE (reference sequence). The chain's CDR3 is CASSLGGAIDGNTIYF. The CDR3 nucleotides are TGTGCCAGCAGCTTGGGGGGCGCAATAGATGGAAACACCATATATTTT.

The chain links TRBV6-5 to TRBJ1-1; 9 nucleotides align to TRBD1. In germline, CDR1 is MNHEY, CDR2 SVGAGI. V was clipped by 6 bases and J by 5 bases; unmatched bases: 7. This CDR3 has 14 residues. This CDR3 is CASRLQGAGTEAFF. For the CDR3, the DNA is TGTGCCAGCAGATTACAGGGGGCAGGTACTGAAGCTTTCTTT.

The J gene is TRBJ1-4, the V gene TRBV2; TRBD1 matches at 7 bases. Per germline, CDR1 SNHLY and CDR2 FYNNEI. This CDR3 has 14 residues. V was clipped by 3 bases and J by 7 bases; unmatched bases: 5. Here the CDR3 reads CASSDWTGSEKLFF. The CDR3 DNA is TGTGCCAGCAGTGATTGGACAGGATCTGAAAAACTGTTTTTT.